This record covers a single T cell receptor (beta chain). No antigen is known for it. No much larger clonotype is one base removed from it; base qualities were not supplied. Using the deep immunoSEQ assay, multiplex PCR amplified TCR CDR3 regions from genomic DNA. Extracted genomic DNA from each cell subset was distributed evenly across all wells of several immunoSEQ 96-well plates, and each plate was treated as a replicate. For sorted subsets, around 200 ng genomic DNA, equal to some 30,000 T cell genomes, was loaded into each replicate PCR. The purified libraries were quantified using a Qubit 3.0 fluorometer, sized with a Bioanalyzer 2100, and then quantified again using the KAPA Library Quantification kit. Every immunoSEQ 96-well plate was sequenced on a dedicated single-read 150-cycle Illumina NextSeq 550 flow cell. For the original study's pipeline: Because the immunoSEQ output held only junctional sequences and lacked quality scores, the filtering could not match the filtering applied to full-length reads. To assign V/J genes and CDR3, sequences were annotated using PyIR, a Python wrapper for IgBLAST v1.9, with IMGT germline references. Reads were removed for weak V/J assignments (E-value above 1e-6), missing CDR3, stop codons, out-of-frame junctions, or ambiguous translated residues. V3J clonotypes were defined by identical inferred V gene, J gene, and CDR3 amino acid sequence. Percentage overlap between repertoires was calculated by dividing the number of shared unique clonotypes by the size of the smaller repertoire. Richness of each repertoire was evaluated using RTK rarefaction, the Chao1 estimator, and Recon v2.1 estimates of unobserved clonotypes. OLGA was used to compute generation probabilities for all TCRbeta clonotypes that the gDNA method yielded from four donors. TCRdb re-hosts the immuneACCESS table, in-frame sequences only. Its copies lack some clones; in the studies checked, an unresolved V gene accounts for under half of them, and the cause for the rest is not known. V and J calls and clone size follow that table, whereas D and trimming were derived from the DNA. The sample records over a million clones, about 80% of which are singletons. Roughly 0.61% of the sample rests with the top ten.

From its cysteine to its phenylalanine, the CDR3 spans 14 amino acids. The kept DNA is CDR3 alone, 42 bases in frame from the first base. Between the V and J ends, shortened by 5 bases and 1 base respectively, the junction contains 10 bases. Sequences MDHEN (CDR1) and SYDVKM (CDR2) are obtained from the germline V gene. The data belong to a study of shared clonotypes between healthy human individuals (dated by TCRdb to 2018 to 2020). Background for the entire study: Two women and a few men aged 18 to 49 years were included in the cohort. To estimate repertoire size and how much clonotypes are shared between individuals, the study performed deep sequencing of blood TCR repertoires from roughly five healthy adults. For each donor, three plates each were used for CD4 naive and CD4 memory, two plates were used for CD8 naive, and one plate was used for CD8 memory. Different laboratories and diverse techniques were used to prepare libraries and sequence TCR repertoires, to increase sequencing depth and limit assay-specific biases. Leukapheresis yielded between about 0.85 and 10 billion PBMCs per donor.

The donors were healthy, HIV-negative adults who had no recently reported acute infections or vaccinations. All donors were Caucasian adults living in Nashville, Tennessee, USA. CD4+ T cells were enriched through magnetic negative selection, after which naive cells were positively selected on CD45RA and the remaining negative fraction served as the memory subset. Blood was obtained by leukapheresis, after which PBMCs were separated by Ficoll-Histopaque density gradient centrifugation and cryopreserved in liquid nitrogen vapor phase. Purity and quantity of every magnetically sorted T cell population were checked by analytical flow cytometry. Genomic DNA was isolated from every sorted fraction and measured by UV absorbance on a Nanodrop 2000c. What the study reported, not specific to this receptor: Across a handful of donors, 5% to 6% of naive CD4, approximately 3.6% of naive CD8, about 2.3% of memory CD4, and around 0.4% of memory CD8 clonotypes were shared. Even with the large sequencing depth, rarefaction of the sorted-subset datasets indicated that sequencing was incomplete. Naive subsets generally had larger estimated clonotype richness than memory subsets did. Sampling was restricted to blood, and TCR repertoires in tissues likely differ from the TCR repertoires found in blood. Higher generation probabilities were observed for clonotypes shared by all four sorted-subset donors than for non-shared clonotypes. Because the study included a small number of donors, the genetic and exposure-history diversity represented was limited. Pairwise subsampling indicated that sequencing depth was expected to affect the degree of clonotype sharing among donors.

The chain employs TRBV28 and TRBJ2-3; matching of 6 bases hints at TRBD1 as the D gene. This sequence originates from a man between 18 and 29 years old in good health. Some clones in this sample may be carry-over from other donors' samples. Sample: memory CD4+ T cells from PBMCs. Sample cell subset or site, as interpreted from the label and publication: CD45RA-negative fraction. The sequence in DNA is TGTGCCAGCAGTCGGGACAAAGGCACAGATACGCAGTATTTT. Its protein reads: CASSRDKGTDTQYF.